What follows are 19 T cell receptor beta chains derived from one specimen sequenced in a study of cytomegalovirus exposure and HLA in healthy donors. The PCR had 60 Vbeta and 13 Jbeta primers. Data came from immunoSEQ multiplex PCR; TCRdb stores just in-frame clones and leaves some out. The sample includes hundreds of thousands of clones, approximately 84% of them seen just once. Sequenced: PBMCs. These receptors were obtained from a woman in her 40s in good health and CMV-seronegative.

This clone was observed a single time. V is TRBV11-3 and J is TRBJ2-7; D perhaps matches TRBD2 (5 bases). The germline CDR1 and CDR2 sequences are SGHNT and YENEEA. V was pared by 3 bases and J by 3 bases, with 15 bases between. CDR3 length equals 15 residues. This CDR3 is CASSFSELVIYEQYF. The CDR3, as DNA: TGTGCCAGCAGCTTTAGTGAACTAGTCATCTACGAGCAGTACTTC.

In its sample, this clone was seen a few times. The gene calls are TRBV10-3 and TRBJ2-2; tentatively, D is TRBD2 (5 bases). Trimming pared 4 bases from V and 3 bases from J, leaving 6 bases between. Germline V gene lookup returns CDR1 ENHRY and CDR2 SYGVKD. The CDR3 is 13 amino acids. The CDR3 sequence: CAISGLYTGELFF. The CDR3 DNA follows: TGTGCCATCAGTGGACTATACACCGGGGAGCTGTTTTTT.

The V and J genes are TRBV30 and TRBJ2-7; 9 nucleotides agree with TRBD1. There are 14 residues in the CDR3. CDR1 and CDR2 from the germline V gene are GTSNPN and SVGIG (reference sequence). The ends lost 5 bases at V and 6 bases at J; junction bases unmatched: 11. In DNA form, the CDR3 reads TGTGCCTGGGACCGAACGGGACAGGGCACCGAGCAGTACTTC. This sequence encodes CAWDRTGQGTEQYF.

The chain links TRBV5-1 to TRBJ2-7; D is unclear. There are 13 residues in the CDR3. Germline V CDR1 and CDR2: SGHRS, YFSETQ. Trimming left V 4 bases short and J 2 bases short, with 10 bases between. CDR3 protein: CASSPSITYEQYF. The CDR3 DNA is TGCGCCAGCAGCCCGAGTATAACCTACGAGCAGTACTTC.

The rearrangement links TRBV2 to TRBJ2-3; weak D call: TRBD2 (5 bases). The ends were cut back, 5 bases at V and 0 bases at J, with 9 bases in the middle. The CDR3 contains 14 residues. The germline V gene encodes CDR1 SNHLY and CDR2 FYNNEI. The CDR3 spells CASSRTSSTDTQYF. CDR3 DNA: TGTGCCAGCAGTCGGACTTCCAGCACAGATACGCAGTATTTT.

The chain employs TRBV5-3 and TRBJ1-5; no firm D call. TRBV5-3 is reported as an ORF; its role is uncertain. The CDR3 runs 14 residues. The germline V and J ends were trimmed by 5 bases and 4 bases, with 13 bases remaining between them. CDR3 loop: CARSYRCSNQPQHF. The CDR3 DNA follows: TGTGCCAGAAGTTATAGATGCTCTAATCAGCCCCAGCATTTT.

This sequence joins TRBV30 and TRBJ1-2; 8 bases match TRBD1. Looked up from germline, CDR1 is GTSNPN and CDR2 is SVGIG (reference sequence). The CDR3 has 15 residues. Trimming at V came to 1 base and at J to 8 bases, leaving 12 bases not matched to a gene. CDR3 residues: CAWSALGQGQHGYTF. The CDR3, as DNA: TGTGCCTGGAGTGCCCTAGGACAGGGACAACACGGCTACACCTTC.

The chain carries TRBV27 and TRBJ1-2; a weak D match, TRBD1 (6 bases). Germline-derived CDR1 and CDR2 are MNHEY and SMNVEV (reference sequence). V was trimmed by 4 bases and J by 3 bases, leaving 12 bases between them. The CDR3 covers 14 residues. CDR3 bases: TGTGCCAGCAGTTCCCACAGGGTCGACTATGGCTACACCTTC. This translates into CASSSHRVDYGYTF.

The chain employs TRBV5-4 and TRBJ1-1; D not resolved. This CDR3 region has 15 residues. Per the germline V gene, CDR1 is SGHNT and CDR2 is YYREEE (reference sequence). V lost 4 bases and J lost 0, with 13 bases in between. CDR3 nucleotide sequence: TGTGCCAGCAGCCTAGCGGGCGGAATGAACACTGAAGCTTTCTTT. It codes for CASSLAGGMNTEAFF.

The V gene is TRBV6-5, the J gene TRBJ1-2, with D hard to call. Trimming shortened V by 1 base and J by 9 bases, and 21 bases separated the two germline ends. Germline-derived CDR1 and CDR2 are MNHEY and SVGAGI. The CDR3 length is 16 residues. The CDR3 reads CASSYLQERLRGSYTF. DNA of the CDR3: TGTGCCAGCAGTTACTTACAAGAACGTTTACGGGGAAGCTACACCTTC.

The chain recombines TRBV7-2 with TRBJ1-6; D gene ambiguous. Trimming took off 4 bases at V and 8 bases at J, with 15 bases between the two ends. The CDR3 spans 15 residues. Looked up from germline, CDR1 is SGHTA and CDR2 is FQGNSA. This CDR3 reads CASSSVLGGDSPLHF. CDR3 DNA sequence: TGTGCCAGCAGCTCCGTACTGGGCGGGGATTCACCCCTCCACTTT.

The CDR3 nucleotides read TGTGCCAGCAGCCCCGGGACTAGCGGCTCCTACGAGCAGTACTTC. Translating it yields CASSPGTSGSYEQYF. This sequence joins TRBV6-6 and TRBJ2-7, with 11 positions matching TRBD2. The germline V gene encodes CDR1 MNHNY and CDR2 SVGAGI (reference sequence). This CDR3 is built from 15 residues. The ends lost 6 bases at V and 0 bases at J; junction bases unmatched: 4.

This chain connects TRBV19 to TRBJ2-5; 7 bases map to TRBD1. After removal of 1 base from V and 5 bases from J, the junction contained 7 bases not matched to a gene. This CDR3 is 15 amino acids long. Germline V gene data show CDR1 as LNHDA and CDR2 as SQIVND (reference sequence). CDR3 nucleotides: TGTGCCAGTAGTATAGGAGGCAGGGGGTGGGAGACCCAGTACTTC. Protein: CASSIGGRGWETQYF.

The chain links TRBV30 to TRBJ1-4, with a possible D match to TRBD1 (5 bases). Germline lookup yields CDR1 GTSNPN and CDR2 SVGIG (reference sequence). The CDR3 has 14 amino acids. Deletions cut 0 bases from V and 2 bases from J, with 7 bases between. The CDR3 loop reads CAWSVKGTNEKLFF. CDR3 coding DNA: TGTGCCTGGAGTGTAAAGGGGACTAATGAAAAACTGTTTTTT.

The chain recombines TRBV7-4 with TRBJ1-6; D might be TRBD1 (6 bases). Trimming took off 3 bases at V and 0 bases at J, with 21 bases between the two ends. This CDR3 spans 20 amino acids. CDR1 SGHVT and CDR2 SQSDAQ come from the germline V gene. The CDR3: CASSFELGRGLSSYNSPLHF. Written as DNA, the CDR3 is TGTGCCAGCAGCTTTGAATTGGGCAGGGGTCTAAGCTCCTATAATTCACCCCTCCACTTT.

In its sample, this clone was seen once. The gene calls are TRBV5-1 and TRBJ2-5; 9 positions match TRBD2. The end of the DNA fits TRBJ2-7 better, so the J call may be wrong. The CDR3 has 16 residues. Germline V gives CDR1 SGHRS, CDR2 YFSETQ. In DNA form, the CDR3 reads TGCGCCAGCAGCTTTGGGGGAGCTAGCGGGGTCTACGAGCAGTACTTC. Protein product: CASSFGGASGVYEQYF.

In its sample, this clone was seen once. This chain links TRBV6-6 with TRBJ1-2; 12 bases match TRBD1. Looked up from germline, CDR1 is MNHNY and CDR2 is SVGAGI (reference sequence). CDR3 length: 16 amino acids. Unmatched junction bases numbered 11, after V lost 6 bases and J lost 6 bases. CDR3 loop: CASSSPGQGAGDGYTF. The CDR3 DNA reads TGTGCCAGCAGCTCGCCGGGACAGGGGGCCGGGGATGGCTACACCTTC.

The chain recombines TRBV19 with TRBJ1-5; possible D gene TRBD1, 6 bases. The germline V gene encodes CDR1 LNHDA and CDR2 SQIVND (reference sequence). The CDR3 covers 16 residues. The V and J ends lost 5 bases and 4 bases respectively, with 18 bases between them. The CDR3 DNA is TGTGCCAGTAGTCCCATGACTAACAGGGTTAATCAGCCCCAGCATTTT. Amino acid sequence: CASSPMTNRVNQPQHF.

The V call is TRBV10-3, the J call TRBJ1-3; a possible D gene is TRBD1 (6 bases). The V gene lost 5 bases and the J gene lost 0 bases, with 8 bases spanning the gap. This CDR3 is built from 14 residues. Germline CDR1 reads ENHRY; CDR2 reads SYGVKD. The CDR3 DNA follows: TGTGCCATCAGTAGGGACAACTCTGGAAACACCATATATTTT. This gives the protein CAISRDNSGNTIYF.